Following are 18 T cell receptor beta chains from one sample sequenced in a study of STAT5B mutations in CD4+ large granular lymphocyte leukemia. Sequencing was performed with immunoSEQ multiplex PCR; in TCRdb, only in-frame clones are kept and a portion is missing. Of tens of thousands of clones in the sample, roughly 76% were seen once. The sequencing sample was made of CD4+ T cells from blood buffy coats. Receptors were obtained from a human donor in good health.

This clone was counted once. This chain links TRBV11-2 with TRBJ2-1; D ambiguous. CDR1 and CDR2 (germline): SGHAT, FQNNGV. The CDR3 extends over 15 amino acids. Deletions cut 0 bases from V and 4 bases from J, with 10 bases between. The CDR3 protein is CASSLELTEYNEQFF. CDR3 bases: TGTGCCAGCAGCTTAGAATTAACGGAATACAATGAGCAGTTCTTC. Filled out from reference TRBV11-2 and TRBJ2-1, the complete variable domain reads EAGVAQSPRYKIIEKRQSVAFWCNPISGHATLYWYQQILGQGPKLLIQFQNNGVVDDSQLPKDRFSAERLKGVDSTLKIQPAKLEDSAVYLCASSLELTEYNEQFFGPGTRLTVL.

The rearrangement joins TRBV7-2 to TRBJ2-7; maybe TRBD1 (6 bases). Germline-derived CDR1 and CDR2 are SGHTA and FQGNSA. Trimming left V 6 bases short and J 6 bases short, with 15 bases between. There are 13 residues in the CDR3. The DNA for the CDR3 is TGTGCCAGCAGATTATCTACAGGGCTCGAGCAGTACTTC. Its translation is CASRLSTGLEQYF.

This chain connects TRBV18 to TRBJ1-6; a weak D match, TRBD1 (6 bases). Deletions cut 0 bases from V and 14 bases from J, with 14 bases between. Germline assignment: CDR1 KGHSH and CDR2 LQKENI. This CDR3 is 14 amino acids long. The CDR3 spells CASSPPGGRRTLHF. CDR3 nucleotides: TGTGCCAGCTCACCACCCGGGGGCCGCCGCACCCTCCACTTT.

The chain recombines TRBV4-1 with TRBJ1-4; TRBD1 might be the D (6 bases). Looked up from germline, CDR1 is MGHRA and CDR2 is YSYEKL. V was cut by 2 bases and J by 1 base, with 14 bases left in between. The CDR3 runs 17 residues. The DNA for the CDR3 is TGCGCCAGCAGCCAATCTCCAGGGGCGGTAACTAATGAAAAACTGTTTTTT. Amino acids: CASSQSPGAVTNEKLFF.

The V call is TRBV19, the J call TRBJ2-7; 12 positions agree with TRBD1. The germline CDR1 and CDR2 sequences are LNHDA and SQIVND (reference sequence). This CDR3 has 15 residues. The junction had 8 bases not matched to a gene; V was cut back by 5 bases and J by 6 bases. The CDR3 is CASSVKGTGGFEQYF. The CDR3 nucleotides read TGTGCCAGTAGTGTAAAGGGGACAGGGGGCTTCGAGCAGTACTTC.

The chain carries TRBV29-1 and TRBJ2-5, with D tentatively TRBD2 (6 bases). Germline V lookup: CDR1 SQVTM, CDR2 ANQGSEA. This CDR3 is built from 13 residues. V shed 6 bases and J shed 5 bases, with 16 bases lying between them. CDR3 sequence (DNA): TGCAGCGTGGAAACACTAGCACGGGAGACCCAGTACTTC. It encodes CSVETLARETQYF. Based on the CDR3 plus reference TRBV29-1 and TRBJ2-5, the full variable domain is SAVISQKPSRDICQRGTSLTIQCQVDSQVTMMFWYRQQPGQSLTLIATANQGSEATYESGFVIDKFPISRPNLTFSTLTVSNMSPEDSSIYLCSVETLARETQYFGPGTRLLVL.

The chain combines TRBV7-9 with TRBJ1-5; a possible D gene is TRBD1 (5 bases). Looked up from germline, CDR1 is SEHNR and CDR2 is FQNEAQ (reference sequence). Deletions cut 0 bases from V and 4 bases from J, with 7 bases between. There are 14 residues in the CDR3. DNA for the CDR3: TGTGCCAGCAGCTTAGCGACAGAGAATCAGCCCCAGCATTTT. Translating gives CASSLATENQPQHF.

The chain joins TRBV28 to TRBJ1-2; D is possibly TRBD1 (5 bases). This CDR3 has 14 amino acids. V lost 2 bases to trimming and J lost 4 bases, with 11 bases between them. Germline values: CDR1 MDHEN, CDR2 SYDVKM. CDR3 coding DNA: TGTGCCAGCAGTTTAACGGGGCGAGGCTATGGCTACACCTTC. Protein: CASSLTGRGYGYTF.

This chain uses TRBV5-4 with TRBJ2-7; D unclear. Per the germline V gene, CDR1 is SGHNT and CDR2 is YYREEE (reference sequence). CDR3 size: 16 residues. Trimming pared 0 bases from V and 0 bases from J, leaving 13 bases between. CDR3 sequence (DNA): TGTGCCAGCAGCTTGGCGGTAGCAGAGCCCTCCTACGAGCAGTACTTC. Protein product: CASSLAVAEPSYEQYF.

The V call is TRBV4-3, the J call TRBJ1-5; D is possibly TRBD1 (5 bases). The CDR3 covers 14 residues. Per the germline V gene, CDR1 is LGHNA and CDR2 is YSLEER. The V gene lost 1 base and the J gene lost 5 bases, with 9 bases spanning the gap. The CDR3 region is CASSQGQWDQPQHF. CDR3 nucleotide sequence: TGCGCCAGCAGCCAAGGACAGTGGGATCAGCCCCAGCATTTT.

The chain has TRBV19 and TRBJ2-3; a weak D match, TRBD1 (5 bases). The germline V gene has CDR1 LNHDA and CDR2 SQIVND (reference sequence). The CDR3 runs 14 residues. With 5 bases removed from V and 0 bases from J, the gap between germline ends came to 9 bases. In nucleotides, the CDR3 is TGTGCCAGTAGTCAACAGGAGAGCACAGATACGCAGTATTTT. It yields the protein CASSQQESTDTQYF.

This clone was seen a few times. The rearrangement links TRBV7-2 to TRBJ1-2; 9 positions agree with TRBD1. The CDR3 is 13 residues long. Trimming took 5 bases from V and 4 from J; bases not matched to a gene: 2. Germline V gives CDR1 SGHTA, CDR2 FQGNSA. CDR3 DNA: TGTGCCAGCAGCAGGGACAGGGCCTATGGCTACACCTTC. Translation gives CASSRDRAYGYTF.

CDR3 sequence (DNA): TGTGCCTGGAGTGTTTTATCCAGCACCAGTTACAATGAGCAGTTCTTC. As protein: CAWSVLSSTSYNEQFF. The rearrangement links TRBV30 to TRBJ2-1; D is unclear. Per the germline V gene, CDR1 is GTSNPN and CDR2 is SVGIG (reference sequence). The V end lost 0 bases, the J end lost 4 bases, and 16 bases lay between the germline ends. The CDR3 spans 16 residues.

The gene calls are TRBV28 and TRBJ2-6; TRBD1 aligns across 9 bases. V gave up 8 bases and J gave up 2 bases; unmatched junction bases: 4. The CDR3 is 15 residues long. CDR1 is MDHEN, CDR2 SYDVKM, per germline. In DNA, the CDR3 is TGTGCCAGCCCCGGGACAGGGCCTGGGGCCAACGTCCTGACTTTC. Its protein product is CASPGTGPGANVLTF.

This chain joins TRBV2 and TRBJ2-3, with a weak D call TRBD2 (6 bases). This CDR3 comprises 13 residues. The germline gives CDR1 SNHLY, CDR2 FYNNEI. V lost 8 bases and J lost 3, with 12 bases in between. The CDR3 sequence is CASWTGATDTQYF. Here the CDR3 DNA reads TGTGCCAGCTGGACGGGAGCGACAGATACGCAGTATTTT.

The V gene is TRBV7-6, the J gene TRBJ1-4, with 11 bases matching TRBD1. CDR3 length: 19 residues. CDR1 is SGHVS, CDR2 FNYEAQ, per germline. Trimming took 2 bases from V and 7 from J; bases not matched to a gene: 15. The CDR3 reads CASSLSWTGGFESSEKLFF. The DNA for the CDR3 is TGTGCCAGCAGCTTATCCTGGACAGGGGGCTTCGAGAGTAGTGAAAAACTGTTTTTT.

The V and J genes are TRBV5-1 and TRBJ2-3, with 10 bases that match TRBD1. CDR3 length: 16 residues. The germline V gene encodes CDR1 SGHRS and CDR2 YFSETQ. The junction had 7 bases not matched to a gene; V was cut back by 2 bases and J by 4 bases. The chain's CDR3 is CASSFRDRGSSDTQYF. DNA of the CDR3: TGCGCCAGCAGCTTCCGGGACAGGGGTAGTTCAGATACGCAGTATTTT.

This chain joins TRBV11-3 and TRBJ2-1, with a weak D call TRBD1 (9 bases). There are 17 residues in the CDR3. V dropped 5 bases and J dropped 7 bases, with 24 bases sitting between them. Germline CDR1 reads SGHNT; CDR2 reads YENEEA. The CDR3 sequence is CASSGDRETGGINEQFF. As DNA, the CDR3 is TGTGCCAGCAGCGGGGACAGGGAAACGGGAGGGATAAATGAGCAGTTCTTC.